What follows are 24 T cell receptor beta chains derived from one specimen sequenced in a study of OX40 agonist ivuxolimab in advanced cancers. Data came from immunoSEQ multiplex PCR; TCRdb stores just in-frame clones and leaves some out. The data contain about 93,000 clones, 85% to 95% of them seen just once; the ten biggest clones take up about 2.6%. This specimen consisted of CD4+ or CD8+ T cells sorted from blood, obtained in a trial of the OX40 agonist ivuxolimab. The source is an adult with an advanced solid tumor such as melanoma, head and neck, liver or kidney cancer.

This clone was observed a single time. This rearrangement joins TRBV7-8 to TRBJ2-7, with D tentatively TRBD1 (7 bases). CDR1 is SGHVS and CDR2 is FQNEAQ in the germline V gene. The CDR3 runs 16 residues. V gave up 3 bases and J gave up 3 bases, with 18 bases separating them. CDR3 DNA: TGTGCCAGCAGCTTTTACACAGGGGAGGTATTCTACGAGCAGTACTTC. As protein: CASSFYTGEVFYEQYF. The whole variable domain, remainder taken from reference TRBV7-8 and TRBJ2-7, is GAGVSQSPRYKVAKRGQDVALRCDPISGHVSLFWYQQALGQGPEFLTYFQNEAQLDKSGLPSDRFFAERPEGSVSTLKIQRTQQEDSAVYLCASSFYTGEVFYEQYFGPGTRLTVT.

The J gene is TRBJ2-7, the V gene TRBV5-1, with 8 bases that match TRBD1. Germline CDR1 SGHRS, CDR2 YFSETQ. This CDR3 is 15 amino acids long. Trimming cost V 3 bases and J 2 bases; bases outside gene matches: 7. CDR3 nucleotide sequence: TGCGCCAGCAGCTCCCCCGGGACAGGAACCTACGAGCAGTACTTC. Amino acids: CASSSPGTGTYEQYF.

The chain joins TRBV27 to TRBJ2-7; TRBD1 matches at 8 bases. After removal of 5 bases from V and 2 bases from J, the junction contained 8 bases not matched to a gene. Per germline, CDR1 MNHEY and CDR2 SMNVEV (reference sequence). The CDR3 totals 15 residues. The CDR3 loop reads CASSITGTGTYEQYF. The CDR3 DNA follows: TGTGCCAGCAGTATAACCGGGACAGGTACCTACGAGCAGTACTTC.

The V gene is TRBV28, the J gene TRBJ2-5, with D perhaps assigned TRBD1 or TRBD2 (6 bases each). The ends were cut back, 4 bases at V and 2 bases at J, with 20 bases in the middle. This CDR3 region has 17 residues. The germline V gene encodes CDR1 MDHEN and CDR2 SYDVKM. CDR3 in DNA: TGTGCCAGCAGTTGGTTTTTGTTTGGAGGGGGACAAGAGACCCAGTACTTC. Amino acids: CASSWFLFGGGQETQYF. The whole variable domain, remainder taken from reference TRBV28 and TRBJ2-5, is DVKVTQSSRYLVKRTGEKVFLECVQDMDHENMFWYRQDPGLGLRLIYFSYDVKMKEKGDIPEGYSVSREKKERFSLILESASTNQTSMYLCASSWFLFGGGQETQYFGPGTRLLVL.

The chain is built from TRBV19 and TRBJ2-7, with TRBD2 matching over 14 bases. CDR3 length: 19 amino acids. Germline V gives CDR1 LNHDA, CDR2 SQIVND (reference sequence). Trimming removed 3 bases from V and 6 bases from J; junction bases left unmatched: 16. CDR3 bases: TGTGCCAGTAGTATGTCCGGGGGGACTAGCGGGAGTGTGGCGGGCGAGCAGTACTTC. Its protein product is CASSMSGGTSGSVAGEQYF.

This chain joins TRBV6-5 and TRBJ1-2, with D unclear. V was shortened by 10 bases and J by 4 bases, with 19 bases between the two germline ends. The CDR3 length is 14 residues. CDR1 and CDR2 from the germline V gene are MNHEY and SVGAGI. The CDR3 protein is CAISTRTEAYGYTF. The CDR3 nucleotides are TGTGCCATCTCGACCCGTACAGAGGCCTATGGCTACACCTTC.

The chain employs TRBV7-9 and TRBJ2-1; unclear D gene. The CDR3 is 13 amino acids. Trimming removed 1 base at V and 5 bases at J, with 6 bases between. Germline CDR1 and CDR2: SEHNR and FQNEAQ (reference sequence). As DNA, the CDR3 is TGTGCCAGCAGCTTAGGACTCCACAATGAGCAGTTCTTC. Amino acids: CASSLGLHNEQFF.

This clone was seen just once. This chain uses TRBV27 with TRBJ1-3; 8 bases agree with TRBD1. V lost 3 bases, J lost 2 bases, and 3 bases stayed unmatched. The CDR3 totals 15 residues. The V gene's germline CDR1 is MNHEY and CDR2 SMNVEV (reference sequence). The CDR3 nucleotides are TGTGCCAGCAGTTTGGACAGGGCGACTGGAAACACCATATATTTT. It translates to CASSLDRATGNTIYF.

This chain uses TRBV19 with TRBJ2-7, with D perhaps TRBD1 (6 bases). Trimming took 0 bases from V and 7 from J, leaving 10 bases between them. The germline V gene encodes CDR1 LNHDA and CDR2 SQIVND (reference sequence). The CDR3 is 13 residues long. CDR3 in DNA: TGTGCCAGTAGTATAGATGGGGGCGGGGAGCAGTACTTC. This codes for CASSIDGGGEQYF.

The V call is TRBV27, the J call TRBJ2-7; D might be TRBD2 (6 bases). Looked up from germline, CDR1 is MNHEY and CDR2 is SMNVEV (reference sequence). Trimming removed 5 bases at V and 3 bases at J, with 17 bases between. CDR3 length: 15 residues. DNA for the CDR3: TGTGCCAGCAGTCTAGGTGGGGGGATCGACTACGAGCAGTACTTC. Its translation is CASSLGGGIDYEQYF.

V usage is TRBV6-1 and J usage is TRBJ2-5; D might be TRBD2 (6 bases). V lost 7 bases, J lost 3 bases, and 15 bases lay in between. The CDR3 runs to 14 residues. Germline V gene lookup returns CDR1 MNHNS and CDR2 SASEGT. The CDR3 DNA sequence: TGTGCCAGCAACCAATATAGCGGTAAAGAGACCCAGTACTTC. It codes for CASNQYSGKETQYF.

The chain couples TRBV5-6 to TRBJ2-2; D is unresolved. V shed 5 bases and J shed 2 bases, with 7 bases lying between them. Germline lookup yields CDR1 SGHDT and CDR2 YYEEEE. There are 13 residues in the CDR3. The CDR3 protein is CASRGLNTGELFF. In nucleotides, the CDR3 is TGTGCCAGCAGGGGTCTAAACACCGGGGAGCTGTTTTTT.

The V gene is TRBV4-1, the J gene TRBJ2-5, with 7 bases fitting TRBD2. The CDR3 is 18 amino acids. J lost 5 bases, V lost 1 base, and 16 bases had no gene match. The germline gives CDR1 MGHRA, CDR2 YSYEKL. CDR3 in amino acids: CASSQGWSPGGSGETQYF. CDR3 DNA: TGCGCCAGCAGCCAAGGCTGGTCCCCGGGGGGATCGGGGGAGACCCAGTACTTC.

V gene TRBV29-1 combines with J gene TRBJ2-5, with D possibly TRBD1 on 6 matching bases. V dropped 4 bases and J dropped 9 bases, with 24 bases sitting between them. CDR3 size: 15 residues. Germline lookup yields CDR1 SQVTM and CDR2 ANQGSEA. CDR3 sequence: CSVAGAQSPSLSQYF. The CDR3 DNA reads TGCAGCGTTGCAGGGGCCCAGTCCCCAAGTTTGTCCCAGTACTTC.

The chain recombines TRBV4-1 with TRBJ2-3, with 7 bases fitting TRBD1. The CDR3 runs 15 residues. Per germline, CDR1 MGHRA and CDR2 YSYEKL. V shed 4 bases, J shed 0 bases, and the junction held 4 bases outside the gene matches. In nucleotides, the CDR3 is TGCGCCAGCAGCCTGTCGACAGGGAGCACAGATACGCAGTATTTT. It translates to CASSLSTGSTDTQYF.

This clone was seen just once. The rearrangement uses TRBV5-1 and TRBJ2-7; D is uncertain. The CDR3 loop spans 13 amino acids. Trimming left V 0 bases short and J 2 bases short, with 6 bases between. Germline-derived CDR1 and CDR2 are SGHRS and YFSETQ. Here the CDR3 DNA reads TGCGCCAGCAGCTTGGGTAGCCCCTACGAGCAGTACTTC. Translating gives CASSLGSPYEQYF.

This clone was recorded only once. J is TRBJ1-2 and V is TRBV27; D is possibly TRBD1 (6 bases). Trimming stripped 6 bases from V and 8 bases from J, with 10 bases between. Germline V lookup: CDR1 MNHEY, CDR2 SMNVEV (reference sequence). The CDR3 extends over 11 amino acids. The CDR3 sequence is CASSAGVGYTF. The CDR3 DNA reads as TGTGCCAGCAGCGCAGGGGTGGGCTACACCTTC.

This chain uses TRBV10-3 with TRBJ2-5, with 8 positions matching TRBD1. J was trimmed by 6 bases and V by 0 bases; bases with no gene match: 9. The CDR3 spans 16 residues. Germline V gene sequence: CDR1 ENHRY, CDR2 SYGVKD. In DNA, the CDR3 is TGTGCCATCAGTGAGTCGCTGGTACAGGGGGATAAGACCCAGTACTTC. Amino acid sequence: CAISESLVQGDKTQYF.

This clone occurred once. The genes are TRBV19 and TRBJ1-1; no definite D call. The CDR3 length is 15 residues. Germline assignment: CDR1 LNHDA and CDR2 SQIVND (reference sequence). The ends were cut back, 3 bases at V and 2 bases at J, with 13 bases in the middle. CDR3 loop: CASSMGMDGNTEAFF. In nucleotides, the CDR3 is TGTGCCAGTAGTATGGGCATGGACGGTAACACTGAAGCTTTCTTT.

The chain joins TRBV5-4 to TRBJ1-2; weak D call: TRBD1 (5 bases). This CDR3 has 15 amino acids. The germline gives CDR1 SGHNT, CDR2 YYREEE (reference sequence). V was pared by 4 bases and J by 1 base, with 14 bases between. For the CDR3, the DNA is TGTGCCAGCAGCCCCCGCCCGGACATTAACTATGGCTACACCTTC. Translation gives CASSPRPDINYGYTF.

The chain uses TRBV6-4 and TRBJ1-3; D ambiguous. The CDR3 is made up of 16 amino acids. CDR1 is MRHNA, CDR2 SNTAGT, per germline. The germline V and J ends were trimmed by 4 bases and 1 base, with 14 bases remaining between them. The chain's CDR3 is CASSVRRLGSGNTIYF. The CDR3, as DNA: TGTGCCAGCAGTGTCCGTCGGTTAGGGTCTGGAAACACCATATATTTT.

This clone is medium-sized by share. The sample has other DNA sequences that encode this CDR3 too. J is TRBJ2-2 and V is TRBV27; D not resolved. The CDR3 has 14 residues. CDR1 is MNHEY and CDR2 is SMNVEV in the germline V gene (reference sequence). Trimming removed 2 bases at V and 3 bases at J, with 7 bases between. CDR3 sequence (DNA): TGTGCCAGCAGTTTAGGCCTCTACACCGGGGAGCTGTTTTTT. Encoded protein: CASSLGLYTGELFF.

This clone was recorded a few times. The CDR3 nucleotides read TGTGCCAGCAGCGAAACCGCACCCGGGACAGGGAACGAGCAGTACTTC. Translation gives CASSETAPGTGNEQYF. V is TRBV7-8 and J is TRBJ2-7; 9 bases line up with TRBD1. J was trimmed by 5 bases and V by 5 bases; bases with no gene match: 13. CDR3 length equals 16 residues. CDR1 is SGHVS, CDR2 FQNEAQ, per germline.

This chain uses TRBV7-6 with TRBJ2-7, with 8 nucleotides matching TRBD1. The V and J ends lost 1 base and 4 bases, in that order; junction bases with no gene match: 3. Germline loops: CDR1 SGHVS, CDR2 FNYEAQ. The length of the CDR3 is 14 residues. CDR3 in DNA: TGTGCCAGCAGCTTAGGCGGACAGGGATACGAGCAGTACTTC. This encodes CASSLGGQGYEQYF.